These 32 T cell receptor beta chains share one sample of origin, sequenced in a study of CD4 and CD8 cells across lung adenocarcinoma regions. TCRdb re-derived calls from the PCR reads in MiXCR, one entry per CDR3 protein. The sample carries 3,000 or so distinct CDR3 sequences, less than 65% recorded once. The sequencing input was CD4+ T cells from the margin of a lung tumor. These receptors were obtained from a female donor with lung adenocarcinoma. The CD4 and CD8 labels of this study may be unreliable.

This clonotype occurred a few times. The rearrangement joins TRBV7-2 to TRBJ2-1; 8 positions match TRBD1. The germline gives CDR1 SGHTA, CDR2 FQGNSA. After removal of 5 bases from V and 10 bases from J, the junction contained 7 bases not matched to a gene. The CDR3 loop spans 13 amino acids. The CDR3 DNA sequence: TGTGCCAGCAGCGGGACAGGTTTGAACGAGCAGTTCTTC. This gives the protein CASSGTGLNEQFF. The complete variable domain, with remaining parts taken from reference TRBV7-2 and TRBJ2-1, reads GAGVSQSPSNKVTEKGKDVELRCDPISGHTALYWYRQSLGQGLEFLIYFQGNSAPDKSGLPSDRFSAERTGGSVSTLTIQRTQQEDSAVYLCASSGTGLNEQFFGPGTRLTVL.

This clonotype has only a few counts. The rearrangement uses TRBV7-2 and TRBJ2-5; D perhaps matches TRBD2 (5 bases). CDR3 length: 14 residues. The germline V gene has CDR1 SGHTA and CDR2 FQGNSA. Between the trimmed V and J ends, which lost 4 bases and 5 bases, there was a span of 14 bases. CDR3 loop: CASSYRTRRETQYF. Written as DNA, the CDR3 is TGTGCCAGCAGCTATAGAACCAGGAGGGAGACCCAGTACTTC.

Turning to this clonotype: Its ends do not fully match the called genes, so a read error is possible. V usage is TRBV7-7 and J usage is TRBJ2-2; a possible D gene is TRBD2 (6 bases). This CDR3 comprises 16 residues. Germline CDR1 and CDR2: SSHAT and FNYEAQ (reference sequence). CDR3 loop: CASSPDAGSNTGELFF. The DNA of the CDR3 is TGTGCTAGCAGCCCAGACGCGGGATCGAACACCGGGGAGCTGTTTTTT. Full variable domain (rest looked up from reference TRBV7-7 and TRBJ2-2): GAGVSQSPRYKVTKRGQDVTLRCDPISSHATLYWYQQALGQGPEFLTYFNYEAQPDKSGLPSDRFSAERPEGSISTLTIQRTEQRDSAMYRCASSPDAGSNTGELFFGEGSRLTVL.

The CDR3 loop is CASSLSPYSGTRLTGELFF. In nucleotides, the CDR3 is TGTGCCAGCAGTTTATCCCCATATTCCGGGACGCGCCTCACCGGGGAGCTGTTTTTT. The chain is built from TRBV12-3 or TRBV12-4 and TRBJ2-2; tentatively, D is TRBD1 or TRBD2 (5 bases each). This CDR3 has 19 residues. Trimming stripped 2 bases from V and 4 bases from J, with 23 bases between.

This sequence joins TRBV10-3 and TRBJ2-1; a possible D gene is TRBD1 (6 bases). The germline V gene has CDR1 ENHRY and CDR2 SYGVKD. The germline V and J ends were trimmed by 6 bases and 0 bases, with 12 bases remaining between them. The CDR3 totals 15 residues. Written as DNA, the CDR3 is TGTGCCATCAGGGGGGCAGCGAGCTCCTACAATGAGCAGTTCTTC. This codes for CAIRGAASSYNEQFF.

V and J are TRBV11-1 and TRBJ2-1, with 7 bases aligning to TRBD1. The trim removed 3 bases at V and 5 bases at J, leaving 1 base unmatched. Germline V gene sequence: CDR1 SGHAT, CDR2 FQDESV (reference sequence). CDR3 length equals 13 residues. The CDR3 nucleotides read TGTGCCAGCAGCTTGGACAGGCACAATGAGCAGTTCTTC. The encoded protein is CASSLDRHNEQFF. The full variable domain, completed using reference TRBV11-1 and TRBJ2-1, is EAEVAQSPRYKITEKSQAVAFWCDPISGHATLYWYRQILGQGPELLVQFQDESVVDDSQLPKDRFSAERLKGVDSTLKIQPAELGDSAMYLCASSLDRHNEQFFGPGTRLTVL.

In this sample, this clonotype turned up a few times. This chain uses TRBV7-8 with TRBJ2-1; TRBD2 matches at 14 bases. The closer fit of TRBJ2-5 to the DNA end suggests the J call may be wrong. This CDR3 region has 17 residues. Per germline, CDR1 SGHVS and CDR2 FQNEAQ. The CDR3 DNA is TGTGCCAGCAGCTTAGGGGGACTAGCGGGAGTAGGTGAGACCCAGTACTTC. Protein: CASSLGGLAGVGETQYF.

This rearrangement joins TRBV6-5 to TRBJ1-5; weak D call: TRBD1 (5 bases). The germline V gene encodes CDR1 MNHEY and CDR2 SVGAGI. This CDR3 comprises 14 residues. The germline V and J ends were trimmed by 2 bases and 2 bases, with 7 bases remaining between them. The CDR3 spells CASSYLGRNQPQHF. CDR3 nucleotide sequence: TGTGCCAGCAGTTACCTGGGGCGCAATCAGCCCCAGCATTTT.

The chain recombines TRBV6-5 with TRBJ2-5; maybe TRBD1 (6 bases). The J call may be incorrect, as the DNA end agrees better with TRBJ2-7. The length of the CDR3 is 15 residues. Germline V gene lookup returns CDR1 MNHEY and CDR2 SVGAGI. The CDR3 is CASSYSGQRTYEQYF. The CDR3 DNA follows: TGTGCCAGCAGTTACTCCGGACAGCGAACCTACGAGCAGTACTTC.

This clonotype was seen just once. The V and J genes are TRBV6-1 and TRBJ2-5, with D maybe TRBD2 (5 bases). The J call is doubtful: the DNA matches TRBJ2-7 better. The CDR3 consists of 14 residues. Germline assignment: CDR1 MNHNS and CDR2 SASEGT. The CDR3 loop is CASSRTAVPYEQYF. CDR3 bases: TGTGCCAGCAGCCGCACAGCGGTGCCCTACGAGCAGTACTTC.

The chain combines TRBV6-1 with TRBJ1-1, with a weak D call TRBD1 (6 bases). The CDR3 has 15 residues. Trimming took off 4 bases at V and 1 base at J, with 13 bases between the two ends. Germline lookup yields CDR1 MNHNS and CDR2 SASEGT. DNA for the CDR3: TGTGCCAGCAGTGGAGTGGGGGGCGGGAACACTGAAGCTTTCTTT. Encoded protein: CASSGVGGGNTEAFF.

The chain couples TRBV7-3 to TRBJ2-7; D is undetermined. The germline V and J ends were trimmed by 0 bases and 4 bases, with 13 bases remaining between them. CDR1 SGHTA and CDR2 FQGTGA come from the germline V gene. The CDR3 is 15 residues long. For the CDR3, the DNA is TGTGCCAGCAGCTTAACGGGATCCAGCTCTTACGAGCAGTACTTC. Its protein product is CASSLTGSSSYEQYF.

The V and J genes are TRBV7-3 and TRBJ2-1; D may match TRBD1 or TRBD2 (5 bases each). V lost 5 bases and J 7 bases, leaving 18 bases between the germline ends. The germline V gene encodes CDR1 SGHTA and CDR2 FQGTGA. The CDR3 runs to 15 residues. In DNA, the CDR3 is TGTGCCAGCAGCCTCGCTTCTGGGGGATTGAATGAGCAGTTCTTC. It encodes CASSLASGGLNEQFF.

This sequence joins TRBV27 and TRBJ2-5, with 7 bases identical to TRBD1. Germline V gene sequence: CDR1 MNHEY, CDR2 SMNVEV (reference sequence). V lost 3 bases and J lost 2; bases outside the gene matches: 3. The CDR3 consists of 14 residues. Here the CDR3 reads CASSLTQGQETQYF. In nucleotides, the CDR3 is TGTGCCAGCAGTTTGACACAGGGGCAAGAGACCCAGTACTTC.

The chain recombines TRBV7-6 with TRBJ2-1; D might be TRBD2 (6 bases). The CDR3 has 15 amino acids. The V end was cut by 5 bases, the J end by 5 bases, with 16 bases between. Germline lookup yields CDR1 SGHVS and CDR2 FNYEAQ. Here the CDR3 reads CASSPGGARHNEQFF. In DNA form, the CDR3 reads TGTGCCAGCAGCCCCGGCGGGGCCCGGCACAATGAGCAGTTCTTC.

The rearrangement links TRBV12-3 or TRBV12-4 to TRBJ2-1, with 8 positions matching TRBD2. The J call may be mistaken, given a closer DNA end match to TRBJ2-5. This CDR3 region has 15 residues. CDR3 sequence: CASSFLAGPQETQYF. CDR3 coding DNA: TGTGCCAGCAGTTTCCTAGCGGGCCCTCAAGAGACCCAGTACTTC.

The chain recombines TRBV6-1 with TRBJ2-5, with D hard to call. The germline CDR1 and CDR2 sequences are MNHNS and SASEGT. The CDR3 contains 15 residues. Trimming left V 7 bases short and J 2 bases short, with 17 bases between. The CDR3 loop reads CASNQGRWGQETQYF. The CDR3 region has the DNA TGTGCCAGCAACCAAGGACGGTGGGGTCAAGAGACCCAGTACTTC.

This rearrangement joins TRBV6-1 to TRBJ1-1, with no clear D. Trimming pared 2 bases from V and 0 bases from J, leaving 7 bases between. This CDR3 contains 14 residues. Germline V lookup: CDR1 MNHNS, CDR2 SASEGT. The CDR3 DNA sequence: TGTGCCAGCAGTGAAAGAGCGCTGAACACTGAAGCTTTCTTT. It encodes CASSERALNTEAFF.

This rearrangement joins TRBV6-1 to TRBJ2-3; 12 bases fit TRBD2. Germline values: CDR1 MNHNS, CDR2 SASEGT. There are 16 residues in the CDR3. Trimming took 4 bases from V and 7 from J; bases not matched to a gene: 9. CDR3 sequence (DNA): TGTGCCAGCAGTGGCCAAGGACTAGCGGGGAGAAATACGCAGTATTTT. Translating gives CASSGQGLAGRNTQYF.

This CDR3 reads CASTIGTSGRSYEQYF. DNA for the CDR3: TGTGCCAGCACTATTGGGACTAGCGGGAGATCCTACGAGCAGTACTTC. The chain links TRBV6-1 to TRBJ2-7, with TRBD2 matching 14 bases. V trimming: 7 bases; J trimming: 1 base; junction bases outside the gene matches: 6. This CDR3 comprises 16 residues. The germline CDR1 and CDR2 sequences are MNHNS and SASEGT.

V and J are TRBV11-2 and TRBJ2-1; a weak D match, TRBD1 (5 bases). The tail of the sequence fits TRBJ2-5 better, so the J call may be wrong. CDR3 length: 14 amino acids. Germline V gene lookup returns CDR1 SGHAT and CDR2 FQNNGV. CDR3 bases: TGTGCCAGCAGCCAGGGTAATCGGCAAGAGACCCAGTACTTC. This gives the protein CASSQGNRQETQYF.

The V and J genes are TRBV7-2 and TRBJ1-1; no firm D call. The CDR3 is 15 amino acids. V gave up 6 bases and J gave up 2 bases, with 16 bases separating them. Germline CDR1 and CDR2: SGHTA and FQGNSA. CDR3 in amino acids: CASRISWTANTEAFF. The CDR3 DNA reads TGTGCCAGCAGAATAAGTTGGACCGCAAACACTGAAGCTTTCTTT. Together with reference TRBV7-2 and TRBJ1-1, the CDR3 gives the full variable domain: GAGVSQSPSNKVTEKGKDVELRCDPISGHTALYWYRQSLGQGLEFLIYFQGNSAPDKSGLPSDRFSAERTGGSVSTLTIQRTQQEDSAVYLCASRISWTANTEAFFGQGTRLTVV.

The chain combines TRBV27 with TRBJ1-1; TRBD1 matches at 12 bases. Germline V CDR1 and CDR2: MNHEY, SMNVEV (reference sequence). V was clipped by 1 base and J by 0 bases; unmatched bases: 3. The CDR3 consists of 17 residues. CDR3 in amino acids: CASSLFGTGGMNTEAFF. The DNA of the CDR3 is TGTGCCAGCAGTTTATTTGGGACAGGGGGCATGAACACTGAAGCTTTCTTT.

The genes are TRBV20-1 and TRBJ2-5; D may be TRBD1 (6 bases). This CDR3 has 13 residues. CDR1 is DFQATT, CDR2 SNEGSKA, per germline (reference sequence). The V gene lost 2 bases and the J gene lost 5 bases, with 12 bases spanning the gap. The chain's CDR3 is CSARIQGGETQYF. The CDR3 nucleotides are TGCAGTGCTAGAATACAGGGTGGGGAGACCCAGTACTTC.

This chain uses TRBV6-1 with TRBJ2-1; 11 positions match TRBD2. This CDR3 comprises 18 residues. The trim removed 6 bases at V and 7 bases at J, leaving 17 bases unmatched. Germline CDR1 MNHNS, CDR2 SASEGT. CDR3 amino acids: CASRAGTSGLRSGNEQFF. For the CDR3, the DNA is TGTGCCAGCAGGGCCGGGACTAGCGGCCTCCGGAGTGGAAATGAGCAGTTCTTC.

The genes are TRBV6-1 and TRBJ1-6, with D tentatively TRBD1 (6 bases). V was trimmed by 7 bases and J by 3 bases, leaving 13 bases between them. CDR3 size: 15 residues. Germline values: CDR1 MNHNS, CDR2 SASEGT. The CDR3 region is CASNTGANYNSPLHF. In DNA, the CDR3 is TGTGCCAGCAATACGGGGGCGAACTATAATTCACCCCTCCACTTT.

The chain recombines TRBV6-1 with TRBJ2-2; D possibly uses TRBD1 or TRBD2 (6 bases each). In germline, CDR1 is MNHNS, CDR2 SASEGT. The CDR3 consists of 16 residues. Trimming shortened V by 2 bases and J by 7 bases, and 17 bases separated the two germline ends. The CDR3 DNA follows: TGTGCCAGCAGTGAAATCGGGGGACACGTTGGCGGGGAGCTGTTTTTT. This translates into CASSEIGGHVGGELFF.

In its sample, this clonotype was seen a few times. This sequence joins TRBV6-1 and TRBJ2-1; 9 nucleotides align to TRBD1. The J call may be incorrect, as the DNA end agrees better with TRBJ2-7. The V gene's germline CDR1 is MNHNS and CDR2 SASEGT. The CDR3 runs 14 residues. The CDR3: CASSTRTGAYEQYF. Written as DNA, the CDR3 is TGTGCCAGCAGTACCCGGACAGGGGCCTACGAGCAGTACTTC.

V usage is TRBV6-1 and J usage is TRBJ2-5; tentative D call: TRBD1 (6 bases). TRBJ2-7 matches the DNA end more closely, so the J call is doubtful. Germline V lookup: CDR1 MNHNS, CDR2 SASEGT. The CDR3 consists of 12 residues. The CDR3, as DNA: TGTGCCAGCAGTGCACAGGGAACCGAGCAGTACTTC. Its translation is CASSAQGTEQYF.

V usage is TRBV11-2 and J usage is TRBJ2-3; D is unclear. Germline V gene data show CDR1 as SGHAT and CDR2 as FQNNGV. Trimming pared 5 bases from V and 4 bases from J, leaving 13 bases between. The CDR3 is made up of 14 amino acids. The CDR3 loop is CASSQFSRSDTQYF. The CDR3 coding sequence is TGTGCCAGCAGCCAATTTAGCCGGTCAGATACGCAGTATTTT.

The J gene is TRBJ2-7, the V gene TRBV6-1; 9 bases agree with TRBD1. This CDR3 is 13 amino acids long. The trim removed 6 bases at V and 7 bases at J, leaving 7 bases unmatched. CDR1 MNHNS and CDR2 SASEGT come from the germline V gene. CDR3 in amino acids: CASRRGQGREQYF. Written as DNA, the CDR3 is TGTGCCAGCAGACGCGGACAGGGGAGGGAGCAGTACTTC.

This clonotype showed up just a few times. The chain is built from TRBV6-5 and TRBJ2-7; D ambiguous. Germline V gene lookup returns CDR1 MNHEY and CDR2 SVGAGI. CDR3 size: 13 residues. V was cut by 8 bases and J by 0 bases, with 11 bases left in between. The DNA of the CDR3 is TGTGCCAGCGTTAACGACCCCTCCTACGAGCAGTACTTC. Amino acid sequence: CASVNDPSYEQYF.